This paragraph covers one T cell receptor (beta chain) sequence. The antigen is undetermined. A junction boundary mismatches the germline segment, possibly from a read error. These data come from a study of response to subunit inactivated influenza vaccine. Germline CDR1 and CDR2: PRHDT and FYEKMQ (reference sequence). The CDR3 consists of 14 residues. TCRdb processed the RT-PCR reads anew with MiXCR; each CDR3 protein has one entry. The repertoire holds approximately 700,000 distinct CDR3 sequences, with 11% to 15% as singletons. Study outcomes and limitations: It was suggested by the authors that few new T cells are recruited by each seasonal influenza vaccination.

This receptor was obtained from a man aged 50 to 60 who received an inactivated influenza vaccine. The sequenced sample was PBMCs from blood, obtained around 15 days before vaccination. The V and J genes are TRBV13 and TRBJ2-2; tentatively, D is TRBD1 (6 bases). CDR3 coding DNA: TGTGCCAGCAGCACAGGGCTGGTCACCGGGGCGCTGTTTTTT. Protein product: CASSTGLVTGALFF.